This T cell receptor (beta chain) was captured in a study of STAT3 mutations in large granular lymphocyte leukemia. Study at large: Among longitudinally sequenced T-LGLL patients, roughly half had canonical activating STAT3 mutations detected. Whole-study results and caveats: Differing intervals and regimens complicate linking therapy response to clone burden. Every T-cell large granular lymphocyte leukemia patient had at least one immunodominant TCR beta clonotype.

Average productive template count per sample was roughly 38,000. Some clones are missing from TCRdb's copy, which holds only in-frame ones; the method was immunoSEQ multiplex PCR. The profile shows roughly 40,000 clones, around nine tenths of them singletons. As for this clone: As yet, its antigen is unknown.

This CDR3 has 14 amino acids. The germline V gene encodes CDR1 MNHNS and CDR2 SASEGT. Trimming left V 5 bases short and J 5 bases short, with 15 bases between. The sequenced material came from PBMCs. The V gene is TRBV6-1, the J gene TRBJ2-5; D not resolved. The sequence derives from a human donor with T large granular lymphocyte leukemia. Some clones in this sample may be carry-over from other donors' samples. The CDR3 is CASSFPDGLETQYF. For the CDR3, the DNA is TGTGCCAGCAGTTTCCCAGATGGATTGGAGACCCAGTACTTC.